The present T cell receptor (beta chain) was sequenced within a study of PD-1 blockade in mismatch repair-deficient tumors. The protocol was immunoSEQ multiplex PCR, while the TCRdb copy is restricted to in-frame clones and leaves out a portion. This sample has under 150,000 clones, with roughly nine tenths found just once. The TCR was taken from an adult with mismatch repair-deficient cancer. The material was peripheral blood, obtained 44 weeks after starting pembrolizumab.

The CDR3 here is CASSPSGKSYNEQFF. The DNA for the CDR3 is TGCGCCAGCAGCCCTAGCGGGAAGTCCTACAATGAGCAGTTCTTC. The gene calls are TRBV4-1 and TRBJ2-1, with 9 positions matching TRBD2. The V gene's germline CDR1 is MGHRA and CDR2 YSYEKL. J was trimmed by 1 base and V by 4 bases; bases with no gene match: 2. The CDR3 is 15 amino acids.